This T cell receptor (beta chain) was observed in a study of lymphopenia after photon versus proton radiotherapy. The CDR3 spans 13 residues. V gave up 7 bases and J gave up 7 bases, with 16 bases separating them. The V gene's germline CDR1 is SEHNR and CDR2 FQNEAQ (reference sequence). Here immunoSEQ multiplex PCR was the method, and the copy in TCRdb shows in-frame clones only, minus some. The sample includes about 61,000 clones, 75% to 90% of them seen just once. Points from the study as a whole: A bigger post-nadir fall in TCR diversity correlated inversely with survival time in deceased patients. Photon-treated patients lost naive T cells and TCR diversity; proton-treated stayed stable. Survival link was tested only in deceased patients; proton benefit remains a possibility.

For this clone: The antigen remains unidentified.

The chain links TRBV7-9 to TRBJ1-1, with D perhaps matching TRBD1 (5 bases). This clonotype was obtained from a man aged 35 to 55 with gastric cancer. Here the sequenced sample was peripheral blood, taken from a patient treated with photon-based radiotherapy. The CDR3 here is CASIGGSFSEAFF. CDR3 nucleotide sequence: TGTGCCAGCATCGGGGGAAGTTTCAGTGAAGCTTTCTTT.